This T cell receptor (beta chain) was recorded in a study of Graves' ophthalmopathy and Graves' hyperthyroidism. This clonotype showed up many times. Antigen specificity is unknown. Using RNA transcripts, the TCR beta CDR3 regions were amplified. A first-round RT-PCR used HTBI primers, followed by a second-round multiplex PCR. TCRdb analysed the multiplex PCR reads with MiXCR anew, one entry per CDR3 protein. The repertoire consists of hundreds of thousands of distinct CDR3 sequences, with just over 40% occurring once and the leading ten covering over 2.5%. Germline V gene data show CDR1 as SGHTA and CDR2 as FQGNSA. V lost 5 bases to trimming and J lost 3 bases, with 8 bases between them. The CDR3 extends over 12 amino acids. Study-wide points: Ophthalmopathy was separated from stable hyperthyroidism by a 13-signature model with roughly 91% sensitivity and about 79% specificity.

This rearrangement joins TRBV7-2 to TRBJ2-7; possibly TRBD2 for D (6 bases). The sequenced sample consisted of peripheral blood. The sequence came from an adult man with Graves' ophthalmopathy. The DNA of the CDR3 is TGTGCCAGCAGCGCGGGGAACTACGAGCAGTACTTC. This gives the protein CASSAGNYEQYF.